This T cell receptor beta chain was identified during a study of cytomegalovirus exposure and HLA in healthy donors (dated by TCRdb to about 2017). Background on the whole study: An earlier analysis of approximately 640 of the donors reported about 250 Gb of sequence data and more than 90 million unique TCR beta sequences from about 200 million T cells. A later analysis re-analyzed previously published TCR beta repertoires from 660 or so donors and added high-resolution HLA genotyping to study TCR occurrence patterns. The genetic ancestry cluster associated with self-reported Caucasian donors included about 84% of the approximately 410 genotyped donors. Across approximately 400 genotyped donors of the cohort, an average of approximately 200,000 unique TCR beta nucleotide sequences per donor were sequenced, and 15% to 20% of those sequences were non-productive. Besides the first cohort of roughly 660 subjects, a separate validation cohort made up of around 120 different subjects was used. The study profiled the T cell repertoires of 500 to 800 subjects by immunosequencing and related them to cytomegalovirus serostatus. A later genetic analysis took genome-wide SNP genotypes for about three fifths of the roughly 670 donors and used that subset as a discovery cohort. The aim of the study was to test whether cataloging public T cell receptors could identify signatures of past pathogen exposure. Approximately 310 gigabases of sequencing data and tens of millions of unique TCR sequences were included in an early release covering roughly 600 HLA-typed donors. Because of strong linkage in the cohort, roughly five DR-DQ haplotypes were treated as single units for association and clustering. To predict cytomegalovirus infection status, the study brought together high-throughput TCR immunosequencing, statistical association of individual TCRs with disease status, and machine learning. Every discovery cohort repertoire had been produced on one sequencing platform. To decide whether each TCR beta V gene segment behaved as functional or pseudogenic, an earlier analysis of approximately 600 of the donors relied on high-throughput TCR beta sequencing. Donor age, sex, ethnicity and CMV serostatus were collected together with the repertoire data. Both class I and class II loci were covered by HLA typing, at four-digit resolution. Rather than using new phenotypic data, the later analysis identified candidate immune exposures from TCR beta sequences and from how often those sequences occurred across donors. The number of typed donors differed by locus: about 620-640 for A, B, C, DRB1 and DQB1; 522 for DQA1; over 600 for DPA1; and roughly 450 for DPB1.

What the study reported, not specific to this receptor: A later genetic analysis associated a missense DCLRE1C variant with V-gene and J-gene trimming of TCR beta chains, and an independent cohort replicated the association. The classifier was reported to diagnose cytomegalovirus status with high specificity and sensitivity in both the original cohort and the validation cohort. Strong co-occurrence of HLA alleles, especially DR and DQ, made assigning TCR associations to individual alleles difficult. A further reported finding was that TCR beta sequences accurately predicted the HLA-A and HLA-B alleles for most subjects in the first cohort. According to a later analysis, most CMV-associated TCR beta chains appeared to be HLA-restricted, and the HLA associations seemed to be driven largely by CMV exposure. Because HLA typing was unavailable for some donors at each locus, only the typed subset was used in association tests. Specific HLA alleles were associated with 15,000 to 20,000 TCR beta sequences at a false discovery rate of 0.05 in a later analysis. Only TCR beta chains were sequenced in this cohort, and the absence of alpha or paired-chain data limited detectable features. In vitro tests confirmed that a few of the cytomegalovirus-associated TCR beta chains recognize cytomegalovirus antigens. Compared with equally common non-associated chains, HLA-associated TCR beta chains in a later analysis were more clonally expanded and had lower generation probabilities. In a later genetic analysis, fewer N-insertions in productive TCRs were reported among donors in an Asian-associated ancestry cluster than the roughly 640-donor mean. An earlier analysis of approximately 590 of the donors showed that most TCR beta V segments appeared in productive rearrangements either about 87% or about 30% of the time, which broadly matched IMGT annotations. Because counts were too low, about 15 rarely observed V segments, including chromosome 9 orphons, were left out of the earlier analysis of 500 to 650 of the donors. Immune exposure information for the cohort was limited to CMV serostatus. Several of the top co-occurrence clusters appeared to be linked to parvovirus B19, influenza, CMV and Epstein-Barr virus, according to a later analysis. The 87-base-pair reads could not distinguish some IMGT-functional V segments, including TRBV6-2 and TRBV6-3, so those segments were excluded. Most TCR sequences were observed very rarely across donors, whereas some public TCRs were present in many individuals. The authors suggested that the approach could potentially be extended to other disease states and immunological phenotypes. A later analysis found that TCR association rates varied across HLA loci, with DRB1 alleles showing the most associated TCRs and HLA-C alleles the fewest. Sequencing depth was assumed to be roughly uniform across donors in the presence/absence analyses, though that assumption may not hold. A cluster of highly shared sequence variants was judged likely to represent a technical artifact of the sequencing pipeline. Linkage disequilibrium might explain the correlated functional status among segregating V segments, but an unknown experimental factor could not be ruled out. In the study, roughly 160 TCR beta chains were listed as associated with cytomegalovirus.

Sequences MNHEY (CDR1) and SVGAGI (CDR2) are obtained from the germline V gene. The CDR3, cysteine through phenylalanine, is 10 amino acids long. The DNA shown is the 30-base CDR3, in frame from base 1. V and J are truncated by 6 bases and 6 bases respectively, leaving an intervening sequence of 6 bases. Receptors were amplified or captured by the immunoSEQ multiplex PCR assay. For the multiplex PCR, a mixture combining 60 forward primers for TCR Vbeta segments and 13 reverse primers for TCR Jbeta segments was used. Amplification of the CDR3 region of rearranged TCR beta genes was performed with a multiplex PCR assay on genomic DNA. Amplified TCR beta libraries were sequenced as 87-base-pair reads on the Illumina HiSeq System. In the paper's pipeline: A later analysis counted about 76 million unique TCR beta chains across the 650 to 800 repertoires, and around 9.9 million of these chains were shared by at least two donors. To remove PCR and sequencing errors, raw reads were error-corrected and collapsed into unique sequences using a nearest-neighbor algorithm that merged closely related sequences. To assign V, D and J gene segments, CDR3 sequences were aligned to IMGT reference sequences. For a sequence to be retained, a match of at least six nucleotides to both a V gene segment and a J gene segment was required. Rearrangements were called productive when the CDR3 lacked stop codons and stayed in frame with V and J; all others were non-productive. CDR3 was defined according to IMGT convention as the region running from the second conserved V-encoded cysteine to the conserved J-encoded phenylalanine. In an earlier analysis of 500 to 650 of the donors, sequences lacking an unambiguous match to a single V gene segment were excluded. In an earlier analysis of several hundred of the donors, V segments were called functional above 56.7% productive rearrangements and were called segregating when the between-donor standard deviation exceeded 5%. A statistical classification framework was built to diagnose cytomegalovirus status from the catalog of TCR beta chain sequences. A later analysis assigned V and J genes by comparing TCR nucleotide sequences with IMGT/GENE-DB human TR gene sequences. Using the TCRdist pipeline, a later analysis assigned CDR3 sequences along with most-parsimonious VDJ recombination scenarios. A later analysis defined each TCR beta chain by its CDR3 amino acid sequence plus V-gene family, and excluded reads lacking a unique V-gene family. To address suspected cross-contamination and a sequencing artifact, a later analysis removed around 600 highly shared, low-generation-probability nucleotide sequences. In a later analysis, a clonal expansion index for each public chain was calculated from normalized within-repertoire ranks of inferred template counts. In a later analysis, generation probabilities were computed using a VDJ recombination model fitted to out-of-frame rearrangements, and the results were checked against IGoR. A later analysis scored TCR-TCR, TCR-HLA and TCR-CMV co-occurrence with hypergeometric tests, applying a repertoire-size bias correction to TCR pairs. A later analysis estimated false discovery rates by permuting HLA or CMV assignments 20 times. In a later analysis, co-occurring TCRs were grouped with DBSCAN, and TCRdist sequence similarity was added when clustering was performed within HLA-allele-positive subsets. Repertoires with fewer than 30,000 or more than 120,000 public chains, plus five repertoires with anomalous nucleotide sharing, were excluded from co-occurrence clustering. TCRdb carries this immuneACCESS record with in-frame sequences only. Its versions omit some clonotypes, under half of them owing to an unresolved V gene in the studies checked, with the rest unexplained. The DNA was the basis for D and trimming; V, J and clone size are from that table. A total of about 150,000 clones appear in this sample, about 76% of them only once. The ten most abundant clones make up about 8.3% of the sample.

This clone was counted once. Its antigen specificity is not known. No base quality values were provided; no much bigger clone lies one nucleotide off. In total, fewer than 750 healthy bone marrow donors made up the cohort. All cohort members were sampled while nominally healthy, although unrecorded immune exposures were likely present. The donor was CMV seropositive and was included in the group of about 290 seropositive cohort members. Each donor provided a peripheral blood sample, and peripheral blood mononuclear cells were used for TCR beta sequencing. Genomic DNA extraction from the blood cell samples was performed with the Qiagen DNeasy Blood Extraction Kit.

This clonotype originated in a man aged 25-45 years in good health and CMV-seropositive. The sequence joins TRBV6-5 to TRBJ2-7; D gene: possibly TRBD2, on 5 matching bases. Sequenced input: PBMCs. The CDR3 has the sequence CASRGLEQYF. The DNA reads as follows: TGTGCCAGCAGAGGACTCGAGCAGTACTTC.